A single sample gave rise to the 26 T cell receptor beta chains below, sequenced in a study of blood T cell repertoires in COVID-19. The repertoire was sequenced with immunoSEQ multiplex PCR; TCRdb's copy has only in-frame clones and lacks some. This sample has about 220,000 clones; approximately 82% occur once, and the top ten carry roughly 10%. Sequencing input: peripheral blood. These receptors originate from a man aged 50-60 years with active or convalescent COVID-19.

This clone has only a few counts. The rearrangement links TRBV5-5 to TRBJ1-1; the D gene is possibly TRBD1 (5 bases). This CDR3 has 15 residues. Trimming stripped 4 bases from V and 0 bases from J, with 13 bases between. Per germline, CDR1 SGHKS and CDR2 YYEKEE (reference sequence). The CDR3 sequence is CASSMDGAMNTEAFF. The DNA of the CDR3 is TGTGCCAGCAGCATGGATGGGGCGATGAACACTGAAGCTTTCTTT.

The chain links TRBV9 to TRBJ2-3; TRBD2 might be the D (6 bases). The CDR3 is 15 residues long. Trimming took off 4 bases at V and 4 bases at J, with 16 bases between the two ends. Germline CDR1 reads SGDLS; CDR2 reads YYNGEE. The CDR3 loop is CASSTPGLSSDTQYF. CDR3 in DNA: TGTGCCAGCAGCACCCCGGGACTCTCCTCAGATACGCAGTATTTT.

The chain has TRBV7-8 and TRBJ2-1, with 7 bases lining up with TRBD2. The CDR3 runs to 17 residues. Germline assignment: CDR1 SGHVS and CDR2 FQNEAQ. The V gene end was trimmed by 5 bases and the J gene end by 3 bases; junction bases not matched to a gene: 13. The CDR3 here is CASSIPPGLYFYNEQFF. In DNA, the CDR3 is TGTGCCAGCAGCATACCACCGGGACTATACTTCTACAATGAGCAGTTCTTC.

The chain has TRBV12-3 or TRBV12-4 and TRBJ1-1; 8 bases are a match to TRBD1. This CDR3 has 13 amino acids. J gave up 5 bases and V 5 bases, and 4 bases lay outside the gene matches. CDR3 coding DNA: TGTGCCAGCAGTGTTACAGGGGGGACTGAAGCTTTCTTT. Its translation: CASSVTGGTEAFF.

This chain links TRBV10-3 with TRBJ1-1, with D unclear. The CDR3 covers 13 residues. Per germline, CDR1 ENHRY and CDR2 SYGVKD. Trimming took off 6 bases at V and 3 bases at J, with 11 bases between the two ends. CDR3 in amino acids: CAISVNRDTEAFF. CDR3 sequence (DNA): TGTGCCATCAGCGTAAACCGGGACACTGAAGCTTTCTTT.

The rearrangement links TRBV3-1 (or the pseudogene TRBV3-2) to TRBJ1-4; 7 positions agree with TRBD1. With V trimmed by 4 bases and J by 8 bases, 4 bases remained unmatched. This CDR3 spans 13 amino acids. Germline CDR1 LGHDT, CDR2 YNNKEL (reference sequence). The CDR3 here is CASSLGTAEKLFF. The CDR3 bases are TGTGCCAGCAGCCTCGGGACAGCCGAAAAACTGTTTTTT.

The chain couples TRBV6-5 to TRBJ1-1, with D perhaps TRBD1 (5 bases). This CDR3 has 12 residues. CDR1 is MNHEY and CDR2 is SVGAGI in the germline V gene. V dropped 6 bases and J dropped 4 bases, with 9 bases sitting between them. The CDR3 spells CASRKDITEAFF. CDR3 bases: TGTGCCAGCAGAAAGGACATCACTGAAGCTTTCTTT.

V and J are TRBV7-2 and TRBJ2-1, with a weak D call TRBD1 (5 bases). This CDR3 spans 12 amino acids. The ends were cut back, 6 bases at V and 9 bases at J, with 12 bases in the middle. Per germline, CDR1 SGHTA and CDR2 FQGNSA. This chain's CDR3 is CASSIPRGEQFF. The CDR3 bases are TGTGCCAGCAGTATCCCAAGGGGTGAGCAGTTCTTC.

This clone was counted once. The chain uses TRBV7-2 and TRBJ1-1; D is unclear. The V and J ends lost 3 bases and 1 base respectively, with 6 bases between them. The CDR3 consists of 13 residues. Germline CDR1 SGHTA, CDR2 FQGNSA. The CDR3 protein is CASSLTPNTEAFF. CDR3 bases: TGTGCCAGCAGCTTGACACCGAACACTGAAGCTTTCTTT.

The chain has TRBV9 and TRBJ2-2, with 7 positions matching TRBD2. This CDR3 comprises 15 residues. Germline CDR1 SGDLS, CDR2 YYNGEE. V shed 2 bases and J 6 bases; nucleotides not matched to a gene: 7. The CDR3, as DNA: TGTGCCAGCAGCGTGGGGACTACCGGGGCCGGGGAGCTGTTTTTT. It translates to CASSVGTTGAGELFF.

The chain has TRBV19 and TRBJ2-3; the D gene is possibly TRBD2 (6 bases). CDR1 and CDR2 (germline): LNHDA, SQIVND (reference sequence). V lost 2 bases, J lost 4 bases, and 13 bases lay in between. The length of the CDR3 is 15 residues. The CDR3 loop is CASSIILAPPDTQYF. In DNA form, the CDR3 reads TGTGCCAGTAGTATAATCCTAGCGCCCCCAGATACGCAGTATTTT. Supplemented by reference TRBV19 and TRBJ2-3, the full variable domain reads DGGITQSPKYLFRKEGQNVTLSCEQNLNHDAMYWYRQDPGQGLRLIYYSQIVNDFQKGDIAEGYSVSREKKESFPLTVTSAQKNPTAFYLCASSIILAPPDTQYFGPGTRLTVL.

The chain links TRBV18 to TRBJ1-1; 11 nucleotides align to TRBD1. The CDR3 is 12 residues long. Looked up from germline, CDR1 is KGHSH and CDR2 is LQKENI. Trimming removed 2 bases from V and 10 bases from J; junction bases left unmatched: 0. For the CDR3, the DNA is TGTGCCAGCTCACCAGGACAGGGGGCAGCTTTCTTT. Amino acid sequence: CASSPGQGAAFF.

The CDR3: CASRQGNEKLFF. DNA for the CDR3: TGTGCCAGCAGACAGGGGAATGAAAAACTGTTTTTT. V usage is TRBV28 and J usage is TRBJ1-4, with 7 bases fitting TRBD1. Trimming cost V 6 bases and J 5 bases; bases outside gene matches: 0. Looked up from germline, CDR1 is MDHEN and CDR2 is SYDVKM. The CDR3 consists of 12 residues.

The chain joins TRBV28 to TRBJ1-5; the match to TRBD1 covers 8 bases. The germline gives CDR1 MDHEN, CDR2 SYDVKM. The CDR3 runs to 14 residues. Trimming cost V 3 bases and J 6 bases; bases outside gene matches: 4. CDR3 sequence reads: CASSFRGRGQPQHF. CDR3 DNA sequence: TGTGCCAGCAGTTTCAGGGGGCGCGGTCAGCCCCAGCATTTT. The variable domain in full, completed from reference TRBV28 and TRBJ1-5, reads DVKVTQSSRYLVKRTGEKVFLECVQDMDHENMFWYRQDPGLGLRLIYFSYDVKMKEKGDIPEGYSVSREKKERFSLILESASTNQTSMYLCASSFRGRGQPQHFGDGTRLSIL.

The CDR3 nucleotides read TGCGCCAGCAGCCTACAGGGAAACCAAGAGACCCAGTACTTC. Translation gives CASSLQGNQETQYF. The rearrangement links TRBV5-1 to TRBJ2-5; TRBD1 is a possible D gene (6 bases). CDR3 length: 14 residues. The V gene lost 4 bases and the J gene lost 0 bases, with 10 bases spanning the gap. Per the germline V gene, CDR1 is SGHRS and CDR2 is YFSETQ.

On this clone: Its ends do not fully match the called genes, so a read error is possible. This sequence joins TRBV6-2 or TRBV6-3 and TRBJ2-5; D possibly corresponds to TRBD1 (6 bases). This CDR3 is built from 14 residues. Germline CDR1 is MNHEY and CDR2 is SVGEGT. DNA for the CDR3: TGTGCCAGCAGTGACTCGGACAGAGAAGAGACCCAGTACTTC. The encoded protein is CASSDSDREETQYF.

V is TRBV4-3 and J is TRBJ1-1; D may be TRBD1 (5 bases). V was pared by 2 bases and J by 10 bases, with 14 bases between. Looked up from germline, CDR1 is LGHNA and CDR2 is YSLEER. The CDR3 runs to 13 residues. The CDR3 reads CASSQSTAGPAFF. CDR3 nucleotides: TGCGCCAGCAGCCAATCCACAGCGGGGCCAGCTTTCTTT.

J is TRBJ1-2 and V is TRBV28; a possible D gene is TRBD1 (5 bases). The CDR3 extends over 14 amino acids. V lost 8 bases and J 4 bases, leaving 17 bases between the germline ends. Germline values: CDR1 MDHEN, CDR2 SYDVKM. In nucleotides, the CDR3 is TGTGCCAGCCACCCACCGGGGGGTTCCTATGGCTACACCTTC. It encodes CASHPPGGSYGYTF.

This clone appeared once. The chain joins TRBV7-2 to TRBJ2-1; TRBD2 might be the D (5 bases). V lost 5 bases and J lost 2, with 13 bases in between. The CDR3 consists of 15 residues. Germline loops: CDR1 SGHTA, CDR2 FQGNSA. The CDR3 bases are TGTGCCAGCAGCCACGACGGGGTACCCTACAATGAGCAGTTCTTC. Translated: CASSHDGVPYNEQFF.

This rearrangement joins TRBV10-3 to TRBJ1-1; tentative D call: TRBD1 (5 bases). V was trimmed by 0 bases and J by 11 bases, leaving 7 bases between them. The CDR3 is made up of 11 amino acids. Germline V lookup: CDR1 ENHRY, CDR2 SYGVKD. The CDR3 reads CAISESTDAFF. In nucleotides, the CDR3 is TGTGCCATCAGTGAGTCGACAGATGCTTTCTTT.

This chain links TRBV5-1 with TRBJ2-2; tentative D call: TRBD2 (5 bases). This CDR3 spans 13 amino acids. The germline CDR1 and CDR2 sequences are SGHRS and YFSETQ. Trimming took off 2 bases at V and 8 bases at J, with 10 bases between the two ends. CDR3 in amino acids: CASSFSEGGELFF. In DNA, the CDR3 is TGCGCCAGCAGCTTCTCAGAGGGTGGGGAGCTGTTTTTT.

The chain is built from TRBV6-2 or TRBV6-3 and TRBJ2-1; 12 positions agree with TRBD1. Germline V gene data show CDR1 as MNHEY and CDR2 as SVGEGT. V gave up 2 bases and J gave up 8 bases; unmatched junction bases: 7. This CDR3 is 16 amino acids long. The CDR3 sequence: CASSYPPGQGADEQFF. As DNA, the CDR3 is TGTGCCAGCAGTTACCCACCGGGACAGGGGGCGGATGAGCAGTTCTTC.

The rearrangement joins TRBV5-1 to TRBJ2-1; D may be TRBD1 (6 bases). The CDR3 consists of 12 residues. In germline, CDR1 is SGHRS, CDR2 YFSETQ. V was shortened by 3 bases and J by 12 bases, with 13 bases between the two germline ends. CDR3 protein: CASSSNREGQFF. CDR3 in DNA: TGCGCCAGCAGCTCTAACAGGGAAGGGCAGTTCTTC.

The chain is built from TRBV5-4 and TRBJ2-5; possibly TRBD2 for D (6 bases). CDR3 length equals 13 residues. V lost 3 bases to trimming and J lost 7 bases, with 13 bases between them. Germline V gene lookup returns CDR1 SGHNT and CDR2 YYREEE (reference sequence). The chain's CDR3 is CASSSIGEVTQYF. CDR3 DNA: TGTGCCAGCAGCTCGATCGGGGAGGTGACCCAGTACTTC.

The rearrangement uses TRBV5-6 and TRBJ2-2; TRBD2 might be the D (6 bases). The CDR3 contains 16 residues. The V end was cut by 5 bases, the J end by 0 bases, with 14 bases between. Germline CDR1 and CDR2: SGHDT and YYEEEE. The CDR3 reads CASSPLATANTGELFF. The CDR3, as DNA: TGTGCCAGCAGTCCTCTAGCGACCGCGAACACCGGGGAGCTGTTTTTT. Full variable domain (rest looked up from reference TRBV5-6 and TRBJ2-2): DAGVTQSPTHLIKTRGQQVTLRCSPKSGHDTVSWYQQALGQGPQFIFQYYEEEERQRGNFPDRFSGHQFPNYSSELNVNALLLGDSALYLCASSPLATANTGELFFGEGSRLTVL.

This clone was observed a few times. The genes are TRBV10-3 and TRBJ1-6, with 7 nucleotides matching TRBD1. CDR3 size: 14 residues. Germline loops: CDR1 ENHRY, CDR2 SYGVKD. Germline trimming cut 5 bases from V and 7 bases from J; bases unmatched to any gene: 5. The CDR3 reads CAISQGGWNSPLHF. The CDR3 DNA is TGTGCCATCAGTCAAGGGGGCTGGAATTCACCCCTCCACTTT.